The 22 T cell receptor beta chains given below trace back to one sample, sequenced in a study of beta chain features in type 1 diabetes. The investigators reverse transcribed all of the isolated RNA, so they sequenced expressed TCRB transcripts. Some clones are missing from TCRdb's copy, which holds only in-frame ones; the method was immunoSEQ multiplex PCR. The sample has hundreds of thousands of clones; roughly a sixth are singletons. Sample: naive CD4+ T cells from blood. All receptors derive from a man between 18 and 29 years old in good health.

The sample holds a few counts of this clone. CDR3 sequence reads: CSARDGEIQHF. The CDR3 DNA follows: TGCAGTGCTAGAGATGGGGAAATCCAGCATTTT. The rearrangement uses TRBV20-1 and TRBJ1-5; D call uncertain. The CDR3 has 11 amino acids. The germline gives CDR1 DFQATT, CDR2 SNEGSKA (reference sequence). V was trimmed by 0 bases and J by 12 bases, leaving 9 bases between them.

The sample holds a few counts of this clone. The chain uses TRBV5-4 and TRBJ2-3; D not certain. The V gene lost 4 bases and the J gene lost 6 bases, with 6 bases spanning the gap. Per germline, CDR1 SGHNT and CDR2 YYREEE (reference sequence). The CDR3 consists of 11 residues. CDR3 sequence reads: CASSHRDTQYF. CDR3 DNA: TGTGCCAGCAGCCATAGGGATACGCAGTATTTT.

This clone was seen only a few times. Other DNA sequences in the same sample also yield this CDR3. The rearrangement joins TRBV9 to TRBJ2-7, with 10 bases identical to TRBD1. Germline CDR1 and CDR2: SGDLS and YYNGEE. The CDR3 is 14 amino acids. Trimming removed 0 bases from V and 7 bases from J; junction bases left unmatched: 4. The CDR3 here is CASSVAGTGVEQYF. In nucleotides, the CDR3 is TGTGCCAGCAGCGTAGCAGGGACAGGGGTAGAGCAGTACTTC.

The gene calls are TRBV10-3 and TRBJ1-5, with 10 bases matching TRBD1. Unmatched junction bases numbered 6, after V lost 3 bases and J lost 7 bases. Germline CDR1 ENHRY, CDR2 SYGVKD. CDR3 length: 15 amino acids. The CDR3 region is CAISDGTGVKQPQHF. For the CDR3, the DNA is TGTGCCATCAGTGACGGGACAGGGGTCAAACAGCCCCAGCATTTT.

There are many counts of this clone. The V gene is TRBV14, the J gene TRBJ2-1, with D perhaps matching TRBD2 (6 bases). Germline V gene sequence: CDR1 SGHDN, CDR2 FVKESK. V lost 2 bases, J lost 0 bases, and 14 bases lay in between. The CDR3 has 17 amino acids. In DNA, the CDR3 is TGTGCCAGCAGCCAACTCAAAGCGGACTACTCCTACAATGAGCAGTTCTTC. It is translated as CASSQLKADYSYNEQFF.

The V and J genes are TRBV6-1 and TRBJ1-5; perhaps TRBD1 as D (6 bases). Germline CDR1 reads MNHNS; CDR2 reads SASEGT. The CDR3 contains 16 residues. The germline V and J ends were trimmed by 3 bases and 0 bases, with 12 bases remaining between them. In DNA form, the CDR3 reads TGTGCCAGCAGTGAGAGGGGGAAAGATAGCAATCAGCCCCAGCATTTT. Its protein product is CASSERGKDSNQPQHF.

This clone occurred a few times. At the DNA level, this CDR3 is encoded by other sequences in the same sample as well. The gene calls are TRBV18 and TRBJ1-2; 9 bases match TRBD1. The V gene end was trimmed by 3 bases and the J gene end by 4 bases; junction bases not matched to a gene: 3. The CDR3 totals 14 residues. The germline gives CDR1 KGHSH, CDR2 LQKENI. In DNA, the CDR3 is TGTGCCAGCTCACCGGGGACAGGGCCCTATGGCTACACCTTC. Translating gives CASSPGTGPYGYTF.

V gene TRBV7-2 combines with J gene TRBJ2-7; 12 bases are shared with TRBD2. The CDR3 is 18 amino acids. Germline V CDR1 and CDR2: SGHTA, FQGNSA. V was clipped by 2 bases and J by 2 bases; unmatched bases: 10. The CDR3 sequence is CASSLRGLAGQVAYEQYF. CDR3 sequence (DNA): TGTGCCAGCAGCTTAAGGGGACTAGCGGGTCAAGTAGCCTACGAGCAGTACTTC.

This clone occurred a few times. This chain uses TRBV27 with TRBJ1-1, with D hard to call. This CDR3 contains 13 residues. Trimming shortened V by 5 bases and J by 4 bases, and 11 bases separated the two germline ends. Per germline, CDR1 MNHEY and CDR2 SMNVEV (reference sequence). The CDR3 DNA is TGTGCCAGCAGTCTACGACACGTCACTGAAGCTTTCTTT. Protein product: CASSLRHVTEAFF.

As DNA, the CDR3 is TGTGCCAGCTCACCACAGGGCTCCTACAATGAGCAGTTCTTC. Translating gives CASSPQGSYNEQFF. V and J are TRBV18 and TRBJ2-1; D is unclear. Trimming took off 1 base at V and 0 bases at J, with 4 bases between the two ends. There are 14 residues in the CDR3. Germline V gene sequence: CDR1 KGHSH, CDR2 LQKENI.

V and J are TRBV10-3 and TRBJ1-1; D is uncertain. Trimming took 5 bases from V and 6 from J, leaving 13 bases between them. The CDR3 contains 13 residues. CDR1 ENHRY and CDR2 SYGVKD come from the germline V gene. The CDR3 spells CAISPGVQAEAFF. The CDR3 coding sequence is TGTGCCATCAGTCCCGGGGTGCAGGCTGAAGCTTTCTTT.

This clone occurred a few times. The V call is TRBV27, the J call TRBJ1-5; possible D gene TRBD1, 6 bases. Between the trimmed V and J ends, which lost 3 bases and 3 bases, there was a span of 21 bases. Per the germline V gene, CDR1 is MNHEY and CDR2 is SMNVEV (reference sequence). The CDR3 is made up of 18 amino acids. The CDR3, as DNA: TGTGCCAGCAGTTTCCAAAGAGGCAGGGGACCTATCAATCAGCCCCAGCATTTT. Its translation: CASSFQRGRGPINQPQHF.

The V gene is TRBV4-3, the J gene TRBJ2-7, with 7 nucleotides matching TRBD2. The length of the CDR3 is 16 residues. Germline lookup yields CDR1 LGHNA and CDR2 YSLEER. V was pared by 2 bases and J by 4 bases, with 11 bases of the junction left unmatched. This CDR3 reads CASSQSLGGGLYEQYF. The CDR3 DNA follows: TGCGCCAGCAGCCAATCCCTCGGGGGAGGGTTATACGAGCAGTACTTC.

This clone was detected only a few times. V is TRBV19 and J is TRBJ1-1; no definite D call. The V end was cut by 5 bases, the J end by 5 bases, with 21 bases between. Looked up from germline, CDR1 is LNHDA and CDR2 is SQIVND (reference sequence). The CDR3 contains 16 residues. Written as DNA, the CDR3 is TGTGCCAGTAGTCCATTAACGACTTCCCGAAGGACTGAAGCTTTCTTT. Translating gives CASSPLTTSRRTEAFF.

The CDR3 DNA follows: TGCGCCAGCAGCATGGGACAGGGAGGATATGGCTACACCTTC. Its translation is CASSMGQGGYGYTF. The chain has TRBV5-1 and TRBJ1-2, with 9 bases matching TRBD1. With V trimmed by 4 bases and J by 5 bases, 6 bases remained unmatched. CDR1 is SGHRS and CDR2 is YFSETQ in the germline V gene. The CDR3 sequence is 14 residues long.

This clone has a handful of counts. This rearrangement joins TRBV7-2 to TRBJ1-5; TRBD1 aligns across 7 bases. The CDR3 contains 15 residues. Germline CDR1 and CDR2: SGHTA and FQGNSA. Unmatched junction bases numbered 3, after V lost 3 bases and J lost 1 base. CDR3 sequence: CASSFGQASNQPQHF. The CDR3 DNA is TGTGCCAGCAGCTTTGGACAGGCCAGCAATCAGCCCCAGCATTTT.

This clone has a handful of counts. J is TRBJ2-2 and V is TRBV11-2, with a possible D match to TRBD2 (5 bases). CDR1 is SGHAT and CDR2 is FQNNGV in the germline V gene. Trimming took off 1 base at V and 6 bases at J, with 9 bases between the two ends. CDR3 length equals 14 residues. The CDR3 coding sequence is TGTGCCAGCAGCTTAGTGGGGAGTCCCGGGGAGCTGTTTTTT. Residues: CASSLVGSPGELFF.

This sequence joins TRBV9 and TRBJ1-2; perhaps TRBD1 as D (5 bases). The CDR3 covers 12 residues. The germline V gene has CDR1 SGDLS and CDR2 YYNGEE. V was shortened by 6 bases and J by 7 bases, with 13 bases between the two germline ends. The CDR3 bases are TGTGCCAGCAACACGGGGCCGGGTGGCTACACCTTC. It translates to CASNTGPGGYTF.

The CDR3 protein is CASSPGASGRIYEQYF. The CDR3 DNA follows: TGTGCCAGCAGCCCAGGGGCTAGCGGGAGAATCTACGAGCAGTACTTC. The chain combines TRBV7-2 with TRBJ2-7, with 10 nucleotides matching TRBD2. The ends lost 5 bases at V and 3 bases at J; junction bases unmatched: 10. The CDR3 has 16 amino acids. Germline assignment: CDR1 SGHTA and CDR2 FQGNSA.

This clone was picked up a small number of times. The V gene is TRBV28, the J gene TRBJ2-4; 8 bases line up with TRBD2. CDR1 is MDHEN and CDR2 is SYDVKM in the germline V gene. The V segment lost 3 bases and the J segment 7 bases; nucleotides outside the gene matches: 2. CDR3 length equals 13 residues. The CDR3: CASSLGLENIQYF. The CDR3 nucleotides are TGTGCCAGCAGTTTGGGACTAGAGAACATTCAGTACTTC.

Comment on this clone: The sample carries other DNA sequences with the same CDR3. This chain uses TRBV18 with TRBJ2-1; D is tentatively TRBD1 or TRBD2 (6 bases each). The CDR3 extends over 12 amino acids. Germline V CDR1 and CDR2: KGHSH, LQKENI. Trimming left V 2 bases short and J 8 bases short, with 7 bases between. CDR3 nucleotide sequence: TGTGCCAGCTCACCAAGGGGGGATGAGCAGTTCTTC. It yields the protein CASSPRGDEQFF.

This clone was counted ten times or more. The chain uses TRBV9 and TRBJ2-6; D is uncertain. This CDR3 is 16 amino acids long. V was clipped by 4 bases and J by 0 bases, with 11 bases between them. Germline V gene sequence: CDR1 SGDLS, CDR2 YYNGEE. The CDR3 reads CASSSRRASGANVLTF. The CDR3 nucleotides are TGTGCCAGCAGCTCCCGACGCGCCTCTGGGGCCAACGTCCTGACTTTC.